The rows below give T cell receptor beta chains drawn from one sample of a study of cytomegalovirus exposure and HLA in healthy donors. Repertoires were generated with immunoSEQ multiplex PCR, while TCRdb's copy carries only in-frame clones and drops some. The sample records hundreds of thousands of clones, approximately 87% being singletons. The sample was PBMCs. The receptors originated from a woman younger than 35 in good health and CMV-seronegative. Each CDR3 is given with its conserved first and last residue. D genes are given only for firm matches. The size entry is marked missing in some rows and otherwise reads once, few, many or a size class.

17	.	TRBV7-9	once	TRBJ2-2	TGTGCCAGCAGCTTAGCTCTAGGGTCGGCGAACACCGGGGAGCTGTTTTTT	CASSLALGSANTGELFF
12	.	TRBV5-4	.	TRBJ1-5	TGTGCCAGCAGCCGAGACAGTCAGCCCCAGCATTTT	CASSRDSQPQHF
14	.	TRBV6-5	.	TRBJ1-4	TGTGCCAGCAGGGACACAGGTTATAATGAAAAACTGTTTTTT	CASRDTGYNEKLFF
14	.	TRBV6-1	.	TRBJ2-2	TGTGCCAGCAGTGCCGGGCCTGGCGGCGGGGAGCTGTTTTTT	CASSAGPGGGELFF
14	.	TRBV30	once	TRBJ1-5	TGTGCCTGGAGTTTCCGGGGATACAATCAGCCCCAGCATTTT	CAWSFRGYNQPQHF
14	.	TRBV6-5	.	TRBJ1-2	TGTGCCAGCAGTTACTCACCCGCGCTAAGGGGCTACACCTTC	CASSYSPALRGYTF
14	.	TRBV10-3	.	TRBJ1-1	TGTGCCATCAGTGAGTCCGAAGCTAACACTGAAGCTTTCTTT	CAISESEANTEAFF
16	.	TRBV7-6	few	TRBJ2-2	TGTGCCAGCAGCTTAGTGTCAGCCACGAACACCGGGGAGCTGTTTTTT	CASSLVSATNTGELFF
16	TRBD2	TRBV5-1	few	TRBJ2-2	TGCGCCAGCAGTCCGGGACTAGCGGGACGCACCGGGGAGCTGTTTTTT	CASSPGLAGRTGELFF
16	TRBD1	TRBV30	.	TRBJ2-7	TGTGCCTGGAGTGTCCCTTGGACAGGGTTCTCCTACGAGCAGTACTTC	CAWSVPWTGFSYEQYF
12	.	TRBV5-1	few	TRBJ2-5	TGCGCCAGCAGCTTGGTGGGGGAGACCCAGTACTTC	CASSLVGETQYF
15	.	TRBV21-1	.	TRBJ2-3	TGTGCCAGCAGCAAAGTGGAGGGGCGCACAGATACGCAGTATTTT	CASSKVEGRTDTQYF
13	.	TRBV30	.	TRBJ2-5	TGTGCCTGGAGTAGTATTTTAACGGAGACCCAGTACTTC	CAWSSILTETQYF
14	.	TRBV29-1	.	TRBJ1-1	TGCAGCGTTGAAGCCCCAGGGCGAGCCACTGAAGCTTTCTTT	CSVEAPGRATEAFF
16	TRBD2	TRBV5-1	.	TRBJ2-1	TGCGCCAGCAGCTTGACTAGCGGGGGGTCCTACAATGAGCAGTTCTTC	CASSLTSGGSYNEQFF
13	.	TRBV10-1	.	TRBJ1-5	TGCGCCAGTGCCGACGGACCCAATCAGCCCCAGCATTTT	CASADGPNQPQHF
13	.	TRBV6-1	.	TRBJ1-5	TGTGCCAGCAGTGCAACGGGCAATCAGCCCCAGCATTTT	CASSATGNQPQHF
16	.	TRBV5-1	.	TRBJ1-4	TGCGCCAGCAGCTTTGAGGGTAGAGACACTAATGAAAAACTGTTTTTT	CASSFEGRDTNEKLFF
14	.	TRBV4-1	.	TRBJ2-7	TGCGCCAGCAGCCAAGATCCACAGGCCAGGGGGCAGTACTTC	CASSQDPQARGQYF
14	TRBD2	TRBV2	.	TRBJ2-7	TGTGCCAGCAATCTAGCGGGAGGCCACTACGAGCAGTACTTC	CASNLAGGHYEQYF
14	.	TRBV10-3	.	TRBJ1-2	TGTGCCATCAGTGAGTCTCCCGGGTCTTGGGGCTACACCTTC	CAISESPGSWGYTF
14	.	TRBV6-1	.	TRBJ1-1	TGTGCCAGCTTACGGGCCCCCAGAGGCACTGAAGCTTTCTTT	CASLRAPRGTEAFF
15	.	TRBV4-2	.	TRBJ2-5	TGTGCCAGCAGCCAAGATTCAGCGTACCAAGAGACCCAGTACTTC	CASSQDSAYQETQYF
14	.	TRBV30	.	TRBJ2-2	TGTGCCTGGACAGTCCGGGCAGACACCGGGGAGCTGTTTTTT	CAWTVRADTGELFF
15	.	TRBV4-1	.	TRBJ2-7	TGCGCCAGCAGCCAAGAACTCCAGGGAAACTACGAGCAGTACTTC	CASSQELQGNYEQYF
14	TRBD1	TRBV5-4	.	TRBJ2-1	TGTGCCAGCAGCCCTGGGACAGGTGACAATGAGCAGTTCTTC	CASSPGTGDNEQFF
16	TRBD1	TRBV5-1	once	TRBJ1-1	TGCGCCAGCAGTTTCCTGACAGGGTCCATGAACACTGAAGCTTTCTTT	CASSFLTGSMNTEAFF
14	.	TRBV6-5	once	TRBJ1-5	TGTGCCAGCAGTTACTCACGGGAGAATCAGCCCCAGCATTTT	CASSYSRENQPQHF
17	TRBD2	TRBV2	.	TRBJ2-5	TGTGCCAGCAGTATGACTAGCGGGGTGAGTCGACGCGAGACCCAGTACTTC	CASSMTSGVSRRETQYF
20	.	TRBV14	.	TRBJ2-2	TGTGCCAGCAGCCAATTATTCTTCGTGGGGACCGACCGTAGGACCGGGGAGCTGTTTTTT	CASSQLFFVGTDRRTGELFF
15	.	TRBV30	.	TRBJ1-1	TGTGCCTGGAGGCTGAATCCGGATCTGAACACTGAAGCTTTCTTT	CAWRLNPDLNTEAFF
15	.	TRBV9	.	TRBJ1-4	TGTGCCAGCAGCGTAGGGGCGTTAGTAAGCGAAAAACTGTTTTTT	CASSVGALVSEKLFF
13	.	TRBV19	.	TRBJ1-1	TGTGCCAGCCAAAACGAGGCTAACACTGAAGCTTTCTTT	CASQNEANTEAFF
12	.	TRBV28	.	TRBJ2-1	TGTGCCAGCAGCTCCACATACAATGAGCAGTTCTTC	CASSSTYNEQFF
17	TRBD2	TRBV2	.	TRBJ2-5	TGTGCCAGCAGTACCCCACTAGCGGGGGGGCCTTGGGAGACCCAGTACTTC	CASSTPLAGGPWETQYF
15	TRBD2	TRBV6-6	.	TRBJ2-3	TGTGCCAGCAGAGGACTAGCGGTTACCCAGAATACGCAGTATTTT	CASRGLAVTQNTQYF
15	TRBD2	TRBV7-6	.	TRBJ2-2	TGTGCCAGCAGCTTCCCTTGGCGGGGGGGCGGGGAGCTGTTTTTT	CASSFPWRGGGELFF
13	.	TRBV5-1	.	TRBJ1-1	TGCGCCAGCAGAAGACCAGGGGACACTGAAGCTTTCTTT	CASRRPGDTEAFF
15	TRBD1	TRBV6-6	once	TRBJ1-1	TGTGCCAGCAGTTACCAGGACAGGGCAAACACTGAAGCTTTCTTT	CASSYQDRANTEAFF
18	TRBD1	TRBV4-1	.	TRBJ2-1	TGCGCCAGCAGCCAAGGGATAACAGGGGGAAAGACCTACAATGAGCAGTTCTTC	CASSQGITGGKTYNEQFF
13	TRBD1	TRBV7-9	.	TRBJ1-1	TGTGCCAGCAGCTTGGGACAGGGCACTGAAGCTTTCTTT	CASSLGQGTEAFF
15	TRBD1	TRBV6-1	.	TRBJ1-3	TGTGCCAGCAGTGCCGGGACAGGGGGCAGAAACACCATATATTTT	CASSAGTGGRNTIYF
16	.	TRBV4-1	.	TRBJ1-4	TGCGCCAGCAGCCAAGATCAGACGGGAGTGAGGGAAAAACTGTTTTTT	CASSQDQTGVREKLFF
17	TRBD1	TRBV2	.	TRBJ2-1	TGTGCCAGCAGTGAAGTAGGGTCAGGGGGCAGGGGCAATGAGCAGTTCTTC	CASSEVGSGGRGNEQFF
13	.	TRBV27	.	TRBJ1-2	TGTGCCAGCAGTTTAAGCAGGTACTATGGCTACACCTTC	CASSLSRYYGYTF